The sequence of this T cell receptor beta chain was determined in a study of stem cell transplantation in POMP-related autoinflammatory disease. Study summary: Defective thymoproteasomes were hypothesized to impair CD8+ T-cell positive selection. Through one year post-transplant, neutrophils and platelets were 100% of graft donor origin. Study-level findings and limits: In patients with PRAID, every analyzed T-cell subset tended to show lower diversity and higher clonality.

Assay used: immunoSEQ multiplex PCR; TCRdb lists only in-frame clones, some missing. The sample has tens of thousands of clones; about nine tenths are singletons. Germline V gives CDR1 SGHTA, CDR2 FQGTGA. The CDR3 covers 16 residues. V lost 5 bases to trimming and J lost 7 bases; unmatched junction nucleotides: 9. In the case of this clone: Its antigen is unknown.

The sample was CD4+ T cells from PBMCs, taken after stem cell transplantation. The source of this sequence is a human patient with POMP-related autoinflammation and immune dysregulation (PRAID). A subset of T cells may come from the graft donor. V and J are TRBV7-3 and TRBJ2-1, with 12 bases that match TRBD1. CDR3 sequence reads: CASSLFPGQGANEQFF. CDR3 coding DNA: TGTGCCAGCAGCCTATTCCCGGGACAGGGGGCAAATGAGCAGTTCTTC.